The 30 T cell receptor beta chains listed next were all sequenced from one sample in a study of Graves' ophthalmopathy and Graves' hyperthyroidism. The authors amplified TCR beta CDR3 regions from RNA transcripts. Second-round multiplex PCR came after a first-round RT-PCR that employed HTBI primers. MiXCR was run by TCRdb on the multiplex PCR reads, yielding one entry per CDR3 protein. Of 350,000 to 400,000 distinct CDR3 sequences listed, about 16% were seen once; the top ten hold more than 1.5%. Input material: peripheral blood. The receptors derive from a woman younger than 35 with Graves' ophthalmopathy.

Ten or more counts support this clonotype. The rearrangement joins TRBV19 to TRBJ2-2; D is possibly TRBD1 (6 bases). CDR3 length: 12 amino acids. Germline V gene sequence: CDR1 LNHDA, CDR2 SQIVND (reference sequence). V dropped 5 bases and J dropped 6 bases, with 7 bases sitting between them. CDR3 DNA: TGTGCCAGTAGTTACAGGGCCGGGGAGCTGTTTTTT. It is translated as CASSYRAGELFF. Full variable domain (outside the CDR3, taken from reference TRBV19 and TRBJ2-2): DGGITQSPKYLFRKEGQNVTLSCEQNLNHDAMYWYRQDPGQGLRLIYYSQIVNDFQKGDIAEGYSVSREKKESFPLTVTSAQKNPTAFYLCASSYRAGELFFGEGSRLTVL.

Ten or more counts support this clonotype. CDR3 sequence reads: CASSRLPGMYEQYF. CDR3 in DNA: TGTGCCAGCAGCCGTTTGCCAGGGATGTACGAGCAGTACTTC. V gene TRBV7-9 combines with J gene TRBJ2-7, with D tentatively TRBD1 (5 bases). Germline V lookup: CDR1 SEHNR, CDR2 FQNEAQ (reference sequence). This CDR3 has 14 amino acids. Trimming left V 5 bases short and J 4 bases short, with 15 bases between.

The sample holds many counts of this clonotype. This rearrangement joins TRBV19 to TRBJ1-5, with TRBD1 matching over 10 bases. This CDR3 region has 15 residues. J was trimmed by 2 bases and V by 6 bases; bases with no gene match: 4. Germline V CDR1 and CDR2: LNHDA, SQIVND (reference sequence). The CDR3 loop is CASRRQGAGNQPQHF. The DNA of the CDR3 is TGTGCCAGTAGACGACAGGGGGCCGGCAATCAGCCCCAGCATTTT.

This clonotype came up many times. J is TRBJ2-7 and V is TRBV18; the D is unclear. V dropped 2 bases and J dropped 3 bases, with 5 bases sitting between them. The CDR3 runs 12 residues. Germline V lookup: CDR1 KGHSH, CDR2 LQKENI. The CDR3 loop is CASSPKVYEQYF. The CDR3 region has the DNA TGTGCCAGCTCACCAAAAGTCTACGAGCAGTACTTC.

This clonotype was observed at least ten times. The chain combines TRBV19 with TRBJ2-4, with 8 bases identical to TRBD1. J gave up 2 bases and V 4 bases, and 16 bases lay outside the gene matches. Germline CDR1 and CDR2: LNHDA and SQIVND (reference sequence). The length of the CDR3 is 19 residues. CDR3: CASSTRTGTPLETKNIQYF. The CDR3 coding sequence is TGTGCCAGTAGTACCCGGACAGGGACCCCCCTCGAGACCAAAAACATTCAGTACTTC.

This rearrangement joins TRBV28 to TRBJ1-2, with a tentative D call TRBD1 (5 bases). This CDR3 is built from 14 residues. V was pared by 7 bases and J by 6 bases, with 18 bases between. Per the germline V gene, CDR1 is MDHEN and CDR2 is SYDVKM. The CDR3 DNA reads TGTGCCAGCACGACCCCCTGGGACGGAAATGGCTACACCTTC. The encoded protein is CASTTPWDGNGYTF.

This clonotype was recorded at least ten times. V and J are TRBV24-1 and TRBJ1-5; weak D call: TRBD1 (5 bases). There are 15 residues in the CDR3. Germline V gives CDR1 KGHDR, CDR2 SFDVKD. Deletions cut 5 bases from V and 3 bases from J, with 13 bases between. DNA for the CDR3: TGTGCCACCAGTGTGGGGACGGCTTACAATCAGCCCCAGCATTTT. It specifies CATSVGTAYNQPQHF.

Of note for this clonotype: This could be a read error, since a much larger clone is one nucleotide away. The chain joins TRBV7-8 to TRBJ1-1; D may be TRBD1 (5 bases). The CDR3 loop spans 18 amino acids. The V gene's germline CDR1 is SGHVS and CDR2 FQNEAQ. CDR3 in DNA: TGTGCCAGCAGCTTAGAGCGGGCAGCGGGGGGGGTGGTCACTGAAACTTTCTTT. Its protein is CASSLERAAGGVVTETFF. The full variable domain, in which reference TRBV7-8 and TRBJ1-1 provide the parts outside the CDR3, is GAGVSQSPRYKVAKRGQDVALRCDPISGHVSLFWYQQALGQGPEFLTYFQNEAQLDKSGLPSDRFFAERPEGSVSTLKIQRTQQEDSAVYLCASSLERAAGGVVTETFFGQGTRLTVV.

The chain combines TRBV7-2 with TRBJ1-5, with D hard to call. Trimming took 1 base from V and 5 from J, leaving 6 bases between them. The germline V gene encodes CDR1 SGHTA and CDR2 FQGNSA. The CDR3 length is 13 residues. The DNA for the CDR3 is TGTGCCAGCAGCTTAGAGGGATATCAGCCCCAGCATTTT. Protein: CASSLEGYQPQHF.

The rearrangement links TRBV28 to TRBJ2-4; 10 nucleotides line up with TRBD1. The CDR3 loop spans 14 amino acids. Trimming removed 3 bases from V and 8 bases from J; junction bases left unmatched: 4. The germline V gene has CDR1 MDHEN and CDR2 SYDVKM. As DNA, the CDR3 is TGTGCCAGCAGTTTGGACAGGGGGGGAGACATTCAGTACTTC. It encodes CASSLDRGGDIQYF. Filled out from reference TRBV28 and TRBJ2-4, the complete variable domain reads DVKVTQSSRYLVKRTGEKVFLECVQDMDHENMFWYRQDPGLGLRLIYFSYDVKMKEKGDIPEGYSVSREKKERFSLILESASTNQTSMYLCASSLDRGGDIQYFGAGTRLSVL.

This clonotype was picked up many times. The chain joins TRBV12-5 to TRBJ2-3; 7 positions match TRBD1. Per the germline V gene, CDR1 is LGHNT and CDR2 is FRNRAP. The CDR3 has 12 residues. J gave up 8 bases and V 5 bases, and 4 bases lay outside the gene matches. The CDR3 bases are TGTGCTAGTGGTCCCGACAGGGTTACGCAGTATTTT. Its protein product is CASGPDRVTQYF.

The chain uses TRBV6-1 and TRBJ2-7; 7 positions match TRBD2. CDR1 MNHNS and CDR2 SASEGT come from the germline V gene. V shed 8 bases, J shed 6 bases, and the junction held 4 bases outside the gene matches. This CDR3 spans 11 amino acids. The CDR3 protein is CASGGDTEQYF. DNA of the CDR3: TGTGCCAGCGGGGGGGATACCGAGCAGTACTTC.

This clonotype was detected many times. The CDR3 coding sequence is TGTGCCAGCAGTTTAATCAATCAGCCCCAGCATTTT. Amino acids: CASSLINQPQHF. The chain carries TRBV28 and TRBJ1-5, with D uncertain. Germline-derived CDR1 and CDR2 are MDHEN and SYDVKM. The CDR3 extends over 12 amino acids. Trimming left V 2 bases short and J 3 bases short, with 2 bases between.

The gene calls are TRBV28 and TRBJ1-5, with D maybe TRBD1 (6 bases). This CDR3 region has 13 residues. Trimming shortened V by 6 bases and J by 6 bases, and 12 bases separated the two germline ends. CDR1 and CDR2 (germline): MDHEN, SYDVKM. CDR3 sequence reads: CASRITGFQPQHF. The CDR3 DNA sequence: TGTGCCAGCAGGATAACAGGGTTTCAGCCCCAGCATTTT.

The gene calls are TRBV5-1 and TRBJ2-2; no clear D. Germline CDR1 reads SGHRS; CDR2 reads YFSETQ. The CDR3 runs 14 residues. Trimming removed 1 base from V and 4 bases from J, with 8 bases in between. CDR3 residues: CASSLPDITGELFF. The CDR3 DNA reads TGCGCCAGCAGCTTGCCAGATATCACCGGGGAGCTGTTTTTT.

In its sample, this clonotype was seen many times. This rearrangement joins TRBV6-5 to TRBJ2-7; D call uncertain. Per the germline V gene, CDR1 is MNHEY and CDR2 is SVGAGI. Trimming pared 3 bases from V and 7 bases from J, leaving 7 bases between. CDR3 length: 11 residues. In DNA, the CDR3 is TGTGCCAGCAGTTATCTGGAGGAGCAGTACTTC. Amino acids: CASSYLEEQYF.

This clonotype occurred many times. The gene calls are TRBV24-1 and TRBJ1-1; no definite D call. Germline CDR1 is KGHDR and CDR2 is SFDVKD. V lost 4 bases and J lost 1, with 12 bases in between. This CDR3 spans 15 amino acids. The chain's CDR3 is CATSDLGARNTEAFF. The CDR3 DNA reads TGTGCCACCAGTGACCTAGGAGCGCGGAACACTGAAGCTTTCTTT.

There are many counts of this clonotype. The V and J genes are TRBV6-2 or TRBV6-3 and TRBJ1-5; a possible D gene is TRBD1 (6 bases). Germline V gene sequence: CDR1 MNHEY, CDR2 SVGEGT. The CDR3 totals 16 residues. Trimming took off 4 bases at V and 1 base at J, with 14 bases between the two ends. DNA for the CDR3: TGTGCCAGCAGTTCCTACAGGGTTTCCAGCAATCAGCCCCAGCATTTT. Protein: CASSSYRVSSNQPQHF.

This clonotype came up many times. The chain links TRBV5-4 to TRBJ1-6; TRBD1 matches at 8 bases. V was clipped by 2 bases and J by 8 bases; unmatched bases: 3. Germline V CDR1 and CDR2: SGHNT, YYREEE (reference sequence). CDR3 length: 14 residues. The CDR3 DNA reads as TGTGCCAGCAGCTTCTCGACAGGGGATTCACCCCTCCACTTT. It translates to CASSFSTGDSPLHF.

This clonotype was counted many times. The rearrangement uses TRBV6-1 and TRBJ2-5; TRBD2 agrees at 7 bases. The CDR3 spans 15 residues. CDR1 is MNHNS, CDR2 SASEGT, per germline. The J segment lost 2 bases and the V segment lost 4 bases, leaving 7 bases of the junction unmatched. This CDR3 reads CASSGGPGRQETQYF. The CDR3 DNA reads TGTGCCAGCAGTGGGGGACCCGGGAGGCAAGAGACCCAGTACTTC.

This clonotype was picked up many times. This sequence joins TRBV28 and TRBJ1-5; TRBD1 matches 9 bases. The CDR3 is 14 residues long. Germline V gene lookup returns CDR1 MDHEN and CDR2 SYDVKM. V lost 5 bases to trimming and J lost 6 bases; unmatched junction nucleotides: 5. Here the CDR3 DNA reads TGTGCCAGCAGTCCCAACAGGGGGCTTCAGCCCCAGCATTTT. Translated: CASSPNRGLQPQHF.

This clonotype showed up many times. The chain carries TRBV6-1 and TRBJ2-7, with TRBD2 matching 10 bases. Germline V gene data show CDR1 as MNHNS and CDR2 as SASEGT. The CDR3 spans 18 residues. V lost 2 bases and J lost 5; bases outside the gene matches: 15. The CDR3 nucleotides are TGTGCCAGCAGTGAAATGGGTCTAGCGGGAGACCATTCCCACGAGCAGTACTTC. It yields the protein CASSEMGLAGDHSHEQYF.

The table lists this clonotype with many counts. The V and J genes are TRBV6-2 or TRBV6-3 and TRBJ2-7, with TRBD2 as a possible D gene (5 bases). This CDR3 comprises 13 residues. Trimming took 2 bases from V and 6 from J, leaving 11 bases between them. Germline assignment: CDR1 MNHEY and CDR2 SVGEGT. The CDR3 region has the DNA TGTGCCAGCAGTTACGGAGGCGCCTCCGAGCAGTACTTC. The encoded protein is CASSYGGASEQYF.

This clonotype occurred many times. The chain recombines TRBV10-3 with TRBJ2-7; 11 bases are a match to TRBD1. Trimming at V came to 2 bases and at J to 3 bases, leaving 3 bases not matched to a gene. Germline CDR1 reads ENHRY; CDR2 reads SYGVKD. CDR3 length: 15 amino acids. The CDR3 nucleotides are TGTGCCATCAGTGAGAGGGGGACAGGGGGCTACGAGCAGTACTTC. Translated: CAISERGTGGYEQYF.

This clonotype came up many times. This rearrangement joins TRBV12-3 or TRBV12-4 to TRBJ2-7; tentatively, D is TRBD1 (6 bases). V lost 6 bases and J lost 1, with 16 bases in between. The length of the CDR3 is 15 residues. CDR3 sequence: CASRQTGGSSYEQYF. The CDR3 DNA follows: TGTGCCAGCAGGCAGACAGGAGGTTCTTCCTACGAGCAGTACTTC.

This clonotype was counted many times. The chain is built from TRBV11-2 and TRBJ2-7; TRBD2 matches 11 bases. V gave up 6 bases and J gave up 1 base; unmatched junction bases: 5. The germline V gene encodes CDR1 SGHAT and CDR2 FQNNGV. This CDR3 region has 15 residues. The DNA for the CDR3 is TGTGCCAGCAGTATACTAGCGGGAGAATCCTACGAGCAGTACTTC. Translation: CASSILAGESYEQYF.

CDR3 in amino acids: CASSQDGAGVPNQPQHF. As DNA, the CDR3 is TGCGCCAGCAGCCAAGATGGGGCAGGGGTCCCCAATCAGCCCCAGCATTTT. The chain recombines TRBV4-1 with TRBJ1-5; the D gene is possibly TRBD1 (6 bases). This CDR3 region has 17 residues. Trimming removed 0 bases from V and 3 bases from J, with 15 bases in between. Looked up from germline, CDR1 is MGHRA and CDR2 is YSYEKL.

This clonotype was seen at least ten times. The chain is built from TRBV30 and TRBJ1-5; D gene uncertain. This CDR3 is 14 amino acids long. Germline loops: CDR1 GTSNPN, CDR2 SVGIG (reference sequence). V was cut by 0 bases and J by 1 base, with 7 bases left in between. CDR3 DNA sequence: TGTGCCTGGAGTGTGAAGGGAAGCAATCAGCCCCAGCATTTT. Translating it yields CAWSVKGSNQPQHF.

Ten or more counts support this clonotype. V is TRBV19 and J is TRBJ1-6; TRBD1 matches 8 bases. The junction had 9 bases not matched to a gene; V was cut back by 6 bases and J by 5 bases. The germline gives CDR1 LNHDA, CDR2 SQIVND (reference sequence). The CDR3 covers 16 residues. The CDR3 DNA reads TGTGCCAGTAGGCGATCTTCGACAGGGGATAATTCACCCCTCCACTTT. Its protein is CASRRSSTGDNSPLHF.

At least ten counts were recorded for this clonotype. The V and J genes are TRBV30 and TRBJ1-1; no clear D gene. There are 14 residues in the CDR3. V lost 5 bases, J lost 0 bases, and 13 bases lay in between. The germline V gene encodes CDR1 GTSNPN and CDR2 SVGIG (reference sequence). CDR3 sequence reads: CAWGHFTVNTEAFF. The CDR3 nucleotides read TGTGCCTGGGGTCACTTCACAGTGAACACTGAAGCTTTCTTT.